A selection of T cell receptor beta chains follows, all from one sample in a study of cytomegalovirus exposure and HLA in healthy donors. Repertoires were generated with immunoSEQ multiplex PCR, while TCRdb's copy carries only in-frame clones and drops some. The sample holds around 60,000 clones; roughly 94% are singletons and the top ten take 4% to 5.5%. Sequencing was done on a sample of PBMCs. The source of these receptors is a man between 18 and 29 years old in good health and CMV-seropositive. CDR3s include the opening cysteine and the closing phenylalanine or tryptophan. A D gene is named only where the DNA matches it firmly. The size of a clone is reported for some rows only, either as once, few or many, or as a class for expanded clones.

v_gene: TRBV27
j_gene: TRBJ2-7
d_gene: TRBD2
abundance: -
CDR3aa: CASRLAGAYEQYF
CDR3nt: TGTGCCAGCAGACTAGCGGGAGCCTACGAGCAGTACTTC

v_gene: TRBV19
j_gene: TRBJ2-1
d_gene: TRBD1
abundance: -
CDR3aa: CASSIQSGTEYNEQFF
CDR3nt: TGTGCCAGTAGTATACAATCCGGGACAGAGTACAATGAGCAGTTCTTC

v_gene: TRBV7-2
j_gene: TRBJ2-7
d_gene: TRBD1
abundance: -
CDR3aa: CASSLDWTGEQYF
CDR3nt: TGTGCCAGCAGCTTAGACTGGACAGGCGAGCAGTACTTC

v_gene: TRBV7-9
j_gene: TRBJ1-3
d_gene: -
abundance: -
CDR3aa: CASSSRDIAGNTIYF
CDR3nt: TGTGCCAGCAGCTCAAGAGACATCGCTGGAAACACCATATATTTT

v_gene: TRBV10-3
j_gene: TRBJ2-7
d_gene: -
abundance: -
CDR3aa: CAISGGRGGYEQYF
CDR3nt: TGTGCCATCAGTGGGGGACGGGGAGGCTACGAGCAGTACTTC

v_gene: TRBV7-9
j_gene: TRBJ1-4
d_gene: -
abundance: -
CDR3aa: CASSLYSGVGVWEKLFF
CDR3nt: TGTGCCAGCAGCTTATATAGTGGTGTTGGAGTCTGGGAAAAACTGTTTTTT

v_gene: TRBV7-9
j_gene: TRBJ2-7
d_gene: TRBD1
abundance: once
CDR3aa: CASSYQTGGKSYEQYF
CDR3nt: TGTGCCAGCAGCTACCAGACAGGGGGCAAATCCTACGAGCAGTACTTC

v_gene: TRBV28
j_gene: TRBJ2-7
d_gene: -
abundance: -
CDR3aa: CASSSFGAVLSYEQYF
CDR3nt: TGTGCCAGCAGTTCGTTTGGGGCGGTCTTGTCCTACGAGCAGTACTTC

v_gene: TRBV6-1
j_gene: TRBJ2-7
d_gene: TRBD2
abundance: -
CDR3aa: CASILGGSDYEQYF
CDR3nt: TGTGCCAGCATCCTCGGGGGGTCCGACTACGAGCAGTACTTC

v_gene: TRBV11-2
j_gene: TRBJ2-7
d_gene: TRBD2
abundance: -
CDR3aa: CASRGDRYYEQYF
CDR3nt: TGTGCCAGCCGGGGGGACCGCTACTACGAGCAGTACTTC

v_gene: TRBV27
j_gene: TRBJ2-2
d_gene: TRBD2
abundance: -
CDR3aa: CASSLLLTSGRASGELFF
CDR3nt: TGTGCCAGCAGTTTACTCCTCACAAGCGGGAGGGCCTCCGGGGAGCTGTTTTTT

v_gene: TRBV6-1
j_gene: TRBJ2-1
d_gene: -
abundance: -
CDR3aa: CASREISGSYNEQFF
CDR3nt: TGTGCCAGCCGGGAAATTAGCGGCTCCTACAATGAGCAGTTCTTC

v_gene: TRBV27
j_gene: TRBJ1-2
d_gene: TRBD1
abundance: -
CDR3aa: CASSPGTGAGYTF
CDR3nt: TGTGCCAGCAGCCCCGGGACAGGAGCCGGCTACACCTTC

v_gene: TRBV7-7
j_gene: TRBJ2-5
d_gene: -
abundance: -
CDR3aa: CASSPNQGQETQYF
CDR3nt: TGTGCTAGCAGCCCGAATCAGGGTCAAGAGACCCAGTACTTC

v_gene: TRBV28
j_gene: TRBJ2-1
d_gene: -
abundance: -
CDR3aa: CASSSLPGSNEQFF
CDR3nt: TGTGCCAGCAGTTCCCTCCCGGGGTCCAATGAGCAGTTCTTC

v_gene: TRBV28
j_gene: TRBJ1-1
d_gene: -
abundance: -
CDR3aa: CASSLHGVVSEAFF
CDR3nt: TGTGCCAGCAGTTTACACGGGGTGGTTTCTGAAGCTTTCTTT

v_gene: TRBV18
j_gene: TRBJ1-1
d_gene: -
abundance: -
CDR3aa: CASSPLENTEAFF
CDR3nt: TGTGCCAGCTCACCGTTAGAGAACACTGAAGCTTTCTTT

v_gene: TRBV6-5
j_gene: TRBJ2-4
d_gene: TRBD2
abundance: -
CDR3aa: CASSYSSSGAKNIQYF
CDR3nt: TGTGCCAGCAGTTACTCGAGTAGCGGGGCCAAAAACATTCAGTACTTC

v_gene: TRBV6-5
j_gene: TRBJ1-5
d_gene: -
abundance: once
CDR3aa: CASSEGSEVQPQHF
CDR3nt: TGTGCCAGCAGTGAAGGGAGCGAGGTTCAGCCCCAGCATTTT